The 22 T cell receptor beta chains presented below share a single source sample, sequenced in a study of T cell responses to AZD1222 COVID-19 vaccine. Sequencing was performed with immunoSEQ multiplex PCR; in TCRdb, only in-frame clones are kept and a portion is missing. Of about 150,000 clones in the sample, 80% to 90% were seen once. Specimen: peripheral blood, collected on day 0 of AZD1222 vaccination. Source of these receptors: an adult in good health.

The chain is built from TRBV9 and TRBJ2-2; D not certain. The CDR3 is made up of 14 amino acids. The V gene's germline CDR1 is SGDLS and CDR2 YYNGEE. V lost 6 bases and J 0 bases, leaving 9 bases between the germline ends. CDR3 sequence (DNA): TGTGCCAGCATCGGGCCTTCGAACACCGGGGAGCTGTTTTTT. Translating gives CASIGPSNTGELFF.

V usage is TRBV28 and J usage is TRBJ1-3, with a weak D call TRBD1 (5 bases). Germline-derived CDR1 and CDR2 are MDHEN and SYDVKM. Deletions cut 5 bases from V and 0 bases from J, with 8 bases between. The CDR3 is made up of 14 amino acids. The CDR3 region is CASSMGDSGNTIYF. The DNA of the CDR3 is TGTGCCAGCAGTATGGGGGACTCTGGAAACACCATATATTTT.

The chain employs TRBV20-1 and TRBJ1-2, with D unclear. Trimming cost V 4 bases and J 5 bases, with 8 bases left between them. Germline V gene data show CDR1 as DFQATT and CDR2 as SNEGSKA (reference sequence). There are 11 residues in the CDR3. CDR3 loop: CSAMDGYGYTF. CDR3 bases: TGCAGTGCTATGGACGGTTATGGCTACACCTTC.

The chain couples TRBV30 to TRBJ2-5; weak D call: TRBD2 (6 bases). Per the germline V gene, CDR1 is GTSNPN and CDR2 is SVGIG (reference sequence). The CDR3 is 16 amino acids. V lost 4 bases to trimming and J lost 1 base, with 19 bases between them. The CDR3 loop is CAWTGGFHVSQETQYF. The CDR3 coding sequence is TGTGCCTGGACAGGAGGGTTCCATGTATCCCAAGAGACCCAGTACTTC.

The chain uses TRBV29-1 and TRBJ2-7; the D call may be TRBD1 or TRBD2 (5 bases each). Germline CDR1 is SQVTM and CDR2 is ANQGSEA. The CDR3 covers 13 residues. V lost 7 bases to trimming and J lost 6 bases, with 19 bases between them. The CDR3 spells CSAAPGARGEQYF. CDR3 DNA sequence: TGCAGCGCCGCACCCGGGGCTCGGGGCGAGCAGTACTTC.

This chain joins TRBV28 and TRBJ1-3; TRBD1 matches 7 bases. The CDR3 loop spans 14 amino acids. V shed 4 bases and J 5 bases; nucleotides not matched to a gene: 5. The V gene's germline CDR1 is MDHEN and CDR2 SYDVKM. CDR3 residues: CASSWTGSRNTIYF. The CDR3, as DNA: TGTGCCAGCAGTTGGACAGGATCTAGAAACACCATATATTTT.

The V call is TRBV2, the J call TRBJ2-2, with D perhaps matching TRBD1 (6 bases). Germline V gene sequence: CDR1 SNHLY, CDR2 FYNNEI. V gave up 6 bases and J gave up 6 bases, with 20 bases separating them. The CDR3 runs 16 residues. This CDR3 is CASSAGGQRISGELFF. As DNA, the CDR3 is TGTGCCAGCAGCGCAGGCGGACAGCGGATATCCGGGGAGCTGTTTTTT.

This rearrangement joins TRBV25-1 to TRBJ1-3; no reliable D call. Germline CDR1 MGHDK, CDR2 SYGVNS. This CDR3 comprises 14 residues. The ends were cut back, 3 bases at V and 3 bases at J, with 9 bases in the middle. The CDR3 DNA reads TGTGCCAGCAGTGACGGGCAGAATGGAAACACCATATATTTT. Amino acid sequence: CASSDGQNGNTIYF.

In its sample, this clone was seen many times. This rearrangement joins TRBV10-2 to TRBJ2-7, with 10 bases identical to TRBD2. The length of the CDR3 is 13 residues. Trimming at V came to 10 bases and at J to 2 bases, leaving 5 bases not matched to a gene. From germline, CDR1 is WSHSY and CDR2 SAAADI. The CDR3 region has the DNA TGCGCCACCGGGACTAGCGTTACCTACGAGCAGTACTTC. Amino acids: CATGTSVTYEQYF.

With regard to this clone: At one end, the junction sequence differs from germline, possibly due to a read error. The chain couples TRBV19 to TRBJ1-1; the D gene is possibly TRBD1 (5 bases). CDR1 and CDR2 (germline): LNHDA, SQIVND (reference sequence). CDR3 length: 14 amino acids. CDR3 amino acids: CASKVREGNAEAFF. In DNA form, the CDR3 reads TGTGCCAGTAAGGTCAGGGAGGGGAACGCTGAAGCTTTCTTT.

CDR3 nucleotides: TGTGCCATCACCCCGGGCCAGACCTACGAGCAGTACTTC. Its protein is CAITPGQTYEQYF. V is TRBV10-3 and J is TRBJ2-7, with D unclear. Germline V gene sequence: CDR1 ENHRY, CDR2 SYGVKD. CDR3 length: 13 residues. The V gene lost 7 bases and the J gene lost 2 bases, with 12 bases spanning the gap.

The J gene is TRBJ1-4, the V gene TRBV28, with 8 bases identical to TRBD1. After removal of 3 bases from V and 8 bases from J, the junction contained 11 bases not matched to a gene. The CDR3 is 16 amino acids. Germline V lookup: CDR1 MDHEN, CDR2 SYDVKM. The CDR3 loop reads CASSFTEGTGAEKLFF. The CDR3 nucleotides are TGTGCCAGCAGTTTTACTGAAGGGACAGGAGCGGAAAAACTGTTTTTT.

The chain carries TRBV11-2 and TRBJ2-3, with TRBD1 identical over 10 bases. The CDR3 runs 16 residues. The germline CDR1 and CDR2 sequences are SGHAT and FQNNGV. V was pared by 6 bases and J by 4 bases, with 10 bases of the junction left unmatched. In DNA form, the CDR3 reads TGTGCCAGCAGTTGGGCCGGGACAGGGGCATCAGATACGCAGTATTTT. Protein sequence: CASSWAGTGASDTQYF.

The rearrangement links TRBV2 to TRBJ1-1, with 7 bases lining up with TRBD1. V gave up 4 bases and J gave up 6 bases; unmatched junction bases: 8. The germline CDR1 and CDR2 sequences are SNHLY and FYNNEI. The CDR3 runs 14 residues. The CDR3 sequence is CASSVGQGEPEAFF. The CDR3 DNA sequence: TGTGCCAGCAGTGTAGGGCAGGGGGAGCCTGAAGCTTTCTTT. Supplemented by reference TRBV2 and TRBJ1-1, the full variable domain reads EPEVTQTPSHQVTQMGQEVILRCVPISNHLYFYWYRQILGQKVEFLVSFYNNEISEKSEIFDDQFSVERPDGSNFTLKIRSTKLEDSAMYFCASSVGQGEPEAFFGQGTRLTVV.

This clone was picked up a small number of times. The chain employs TRBV5-8 and TRBJ2-7; no definite D call. Trimming pared 7 bases from V and 5 bases from J, leaving 7 bases between. Germline assignment: CDR1 SGHTS and CDR2 YDEGEE. The CDR3 is 10 residues long. CDR3 region: CASGLDEQYF. CDR3 DNA: TGTGCCAGCGGCCTCGACGAGCAGTACTTC.

This chain uses TRBV6-4 with TRBJ1-3; 7 positions agree with TRBD1. The germline gives CDR1 MRHNA, CDR2 SNTAGT. This CDR3 has 15 residues. The V gene end was trimmed by 6 bases and the J gene end by 4 bases; junction bases not matched to a gene: 9. The CDR3 DNA follows: TGTGCCAGCAGCCCAACAGGGGTACGAGGAAACACCATATATTTT. It translates to CASSPTGVRGNTIYF.

The chain is built from TRBV11-2 and TRBJ2-7; 8 bases fit TRBD2. Germline V gene sequence: CDR1 SGHAT, CDR2 FQNNGV. The CDR3 runs 15 residues. The V and J ends lost 1 base and 1 base, in that order; junction bases with no gene match: 3. DNA of the CDR3: TGTGCCAGCAGCTTAGGCGGGGGGCAGTCCTACGAGCAGTACTTC. Translating it yields CASSLGGGQSYEQYF.

The V and J genes are TRBV11-2 and TRBJ2-1; tentatively, D is TRBD1 (5 bases). The germline V gene has CDR1 SGHAT and CDR2 FQNNGV. The CDR3 consists of 11 residues. V was clipped by 11 bases and J by 2 bases, with 7 bases between them. CDR3 amino acids: CAAGPYNEQFF. The DNA of the CDR3 is TGTGCCGCAGGGCCCTACAATGAGCAGTTCTTC.

This chain links TRBV4-1 with TRBJ1-1, with D maybe TRBD1 (5 bases). Trimming removed 1 base at V and 0 bases at J, with 15 bases between. The CDR3 runs 17 residues. CDR1 is MGHRA and CDR2 is YSYEKL in the germline V gene. The chain's CDR3 is CASSQAPGRWLNTEAFF. The CDR3 region has the DNA TGCGCCAGCAGCCAAGCCCCGGGACGCTGGCTGAACACTGAAGCTTTCTTT.

The V gene is TRBV12-5, the J gene TRBJ2-1, with 11 bases lining up with TRBD1. V trimming: 7 bases; J trimming: 6 bases; junction bases outside the gene matches: 11. Germline CDR1 LGHNT, CDR2 FRNRAP. This CDR3 has 16 residues. The CDR3 DNA reads TGTGCTAGTGTTTCAGGAGGACAGGGGGCCCTCAATGAGCAGTTCTTC. It encodes CASVSGGQGALNEQFF.

The genes are TRBV23-1 and TRBJ2-3; 8 nucleotides match TRBD2. TRBV23-1 falls under the ORF class, with uncertain function. The CDR3 runs to 17 residues. Trimming removed 0 bases from V and 2 bases from J; junction bases left unmatched: 7. CDR3: CASSQSRAGENTDTQYF. The CDR3 DNA reads as TGCGCCAGCAGTCAATCGAGAGCGGGAGAGAACACAGATACGCAGTATTTT.

The chain is built from TRBV5-1 and TRBJ2-3; D is undetermined. The CDR3 is 12 residues long. Germline V gene lookup returns CDR1 SGHRS and CDR2 YFSETQ. V was pared by 4 bases and J by 9 bases, with 12 bases between. Here the CDR3 DNA reads TGCGCCAGCAGCCCCCCTTCCGAGACGCAGTATTTT. Translated: CASSPPSETQYF.